What follows describes a single TCR beta chain. Libraries were prepared by immunoSEQ multiplex PCR; TCRdb keeps only in-frame clonotypes and omits some of them. The repertoire includes almost 200,000 clones, 70% to 90% of them detected once, and 6.5% to 9.5% sits in the top ten. Participants, 18 to 89 years old, spanned around 25 US areas. These data come from a study of blood T cell repertoires in COVID-19. The CDR3 loop spans 16 amino acids. Trimming at V came to 3 bases and at J to 2 bases, leaving 6 bases not matched to a gene. Germline V gives CDR1 LNHDA, CDR2 SQIVND (reference sequence). The chain carries TRBV19 and TRBJ1-4; 7 nucleotides align to TRBD1. The source material was PBMCs or T cells enriched from blood (not recorded which). This TCR derives from a young woman who had recovered from COVID-19. This chain's CDR3 is CASSIGDRATNEKLFF. CDR3 nucleotide sequence: TGTGCCAGTAGTATCGGTGACAGGGCCACTAATGAAAAACTGTTTTTT.